This T cell receptor (beta chain) was profiled in a study of early T cells in non-severe SARS-CoV-2 infection. Study overall: The study sequenced bulk RNA from unsorted whole blood, with chains unpaired. Findings and caveats of the study: There was a bias toward anti-spike CD8 responses in VDJdb matching, which missed private and CD4 specificities.

Each single cDNA molecule received a unique molecular identifier. TCRdb re-called the 5' RACE reads with MiXCR, one entry per CDR3 protein. The table has nearly 60,000 distinct CDR3 sequences, about 13% seen once. As regards this clonotype: The antigen remains undetermined.

Sequencing was carried out using whole blood. The clonotype comes from an adult who was a healthcare worker with PCR-confirmed SARS-CoV-2 infection or an uninfected control (not recorded which).

The CDR3 region is CASSFRPSGVSYEQYF. CDR3 nucleotides: TGTGCCAGCAGTTTTAGGCCTAGCGGGGTCTCCTACGAGCAGTACTTC. This chain joins TRBV12-3 or TRBV12-4 and TRBJ2-7; 9 bases agree with TRBD2. The CDR3 runs 16 residues. Trimming took 3 bases from V and 0 from J; bases not matched to a gene: 6.